In this sample, the clone carrying this TCR beta chain turned up once. The sample comes from a study of blood T cell repertoires in COVID-19. Looking at the study overall: PBMCs, B-cell-depleted T cells, or T cells were the source of the cDNA or gDNA that made up the material.

Trimming stripped 5 bases from V and 4 bases from J, with 11 bases between. The germline V gene encodes CDR1 MNHEY and CDR2 SMNVEV (reference sequence). This CDR3 is built from 13 residues. The authors' processing: Counts of nucleated cells, estimated from reference gene primer amplification, were obtained. Clones were read by immunoSEQ multiplex PCR, and TCRdb kept only the in-frame ones, dropping some. V and J calls and clone size follow that table, whereas D and trimming were derived from the DNA. The sample shows 200,000 to 250,000 clones, roughly 87% of them seen only once. This chain connects TRBV27 to TRBJ1-2; no firm D call. Material: peripheral blood. The sequence came from a man in his forties or fifties with active or convalescent COVID-19. The CDR3 protein is CASSPGSGYGYTF. CDR3 DNA sequence: TGTGCCAGCAGTCCCGGGTCGGGCTATGGCTACACCTTC.